Listed here are 17 T cell receptor beta chains from one sample, sequenced in a study of cytomegalovirus exposure and HLA in healthy donors. Generated by immunoSEQ multiplex PCR, the TCRdb table keeps only in-frame clones and is missing some. The table lists fewer than 400,000 clones, approximately 90% of them singletons, with around 0.8% in the top ten. The material sequenced was PBMCs. The source is a woman under 30 in good health and CMV-seronegative.

V gene TRBV1 combines with J gene TRBJ2-3; TRBD2 is the table's D call and was not checked against the DNA. TRBV1 is given as a pseudogene. The CDR3 covers 18 residues. The CDR3 DNA reads as TGCACCAGCAGCCAGGCACTTGAACCCCCCGGACTAGCGGATACGCAGTATTTT. It yields the protein CTSSQALEPPGLADTQYF.

The V gene is TRBV27, the J gene TRBJ2-2, with D perhaps TRBD2 (6 bases). The CDR3 contains 15 residues. Germline CDR1 and CDR2: MNHEY and SMNVEV (reference sequence). Trimming took 3 bases from V and 2 from J, leaving 10 bases between them. This CDR3 reads CASSFGGINTGELFF. In DNA form, the CDR3 reads TGTGCCAGCAGTTTCGGCGGGATTAACACCGGGGAGCTGTTTTTT.

The chain links TRBV7-6 to TRBJ1-5; unclear D gene. The CDR3 covers 12 residues. V lost 4 bases and J 5 bases, leaving 6 bases between the germline ends. CDR1 and CDR2 (germline): SGHVS, FNYEAQ. CDR3 sequence reads: CASSSNYQPQHF. The CDR3 DNA sequence: TGTGCCAGCAGCTCGAACTATCAGCCCCAGCATTTT.

The V call is TRBV6-5, the J call TRBJ1-1; D unresolved. Germline assignment: CDR1 MNHEY and CDR2 SVGAGI. V shed 2 bases and J shed 2 bases, with 6 bases lying between them. This CDR3 spans 13 amino acids. Here the CDR3 DNA reads TGTGCCAGCAGTTACCTACTTAACACTGAAGCTTTCTTT. Protein sequence: CASSYLLNTEAFF.

As concerns this clone: A junction boundary mismatches the germline segment, possibly from a read error. The chain employs TRBV13 and TRBJ1-1, with 8 bases that match TRBD1. Germline V lookup: CDR1 PRHDT, CDR2 FYEKMQ (reference sequence). This CDR3 spans 11 amino acids. CDR3 residues: CASSGGTGGYF. The CDR3 region has the DNA TGTGCCAGCAGCGGAGGGACAGGCGGATACTTT.

The V gene is TRBV5-8, the J gene TRBJ2-7; D may be TRBD1 (6 bases). CDR1 SGHTS and CDR2 YDEGEE come from the germline V gene. The V end lost 3 bases, the J end lost 1 base, and 11 bases lay between the germline ends. The CDR3 contains 14 residues. The CDR3 region is CASSSSTGSYEQYF. The DNA of the CDR3 is TGTGCCAGCAGCTCCTCAACAGGGTCCTACGAGCAGTACTTC.

The V gene is TRBV27, the J gene TRBJ2-7; 9 bases are shared with TRBD1. The germline V gene has CDR1 MNHEY and CDR2 SMNVEV (reference sequence). The CDR3 is made up of 15 amino acids. Unmatched junction bases numbered 10, after V lost 7 bases and J lost 3 bases. The CDR3 here is CASKNRDRAYYEQYF. The CDR3 DNA is TGTGCCAGCAAAAACCGGGACAGGGCGTACTACGAGCAGTACTTC.

This clone was seen a single time. The CDR3 loop reads CASSQAAGGTYEQYF. The CDR3 bases are TGCGCCAGCAGCCAAGCAGCGGGAGGGACCTACGAGCAGTACTTC. V is TRBV4-3 and J is TRBJ2-7; 10 positions match TRBD2. The CDR3 loop spans 15 amino acids. Germline CDR1 reads LGHNA; CDR2 reads YSLEER. With V trimmed by 1 base and J by 2 bases, 2 bases remained unmatched.

This clone came up once. The chain uses TRBV9 and TRBJ2-3, with 7 bases that match TRBD1. V lost 3 bases, J lost 2 bases, and 6 bases stayed unmatched. The CDR3 has 15 residues. Germline V CDR1 and CDR2: SGDLS, YYNGEE. CDR3 residues: CASSATGNPTDTQYF. The CDR3 DNA is TGTGCCAGCAGCGCGACAGGGAATCCCACAGATACGCAGTATTTT. The variable domain in full, with the rest retrieved from reference TRBV9 and TRBJ2-3, is DSGVTQTPKHLITATGQRVTLRCSPRSGDLSVYWYQQSLDQGLQFLIQYYNGEERAKGNILERFSAQQFPDLHSELNLSSLELGDSALYFCASSATGNPTDTQYFGPGTRLTVL.

The V and J genes are TRBV4-2 and TRBJ2-2; 8 bases map to TRBD2. The junction had 7 bases not matched to a gene; V was cut back by 4 bases and J by 0 bases. Per germline, CDR1 LGHNA and CDR2 YNFKEQ. The CDR3 is 17 residues long. The CDR3 protein is CASSLSGSPSNTGELFF. The DNA for the CDR3 is TGTGCCAGCAGCCTAAGCGGGAGCCCCTCGAACACCGGGGAGCTGTTTTTT.

The CDR3 sequence is CASSVGRSDRAAHEQFF. CDR3 sequence (DNA): TGTGCCAGCAGCGTAGGGCGCTCAGACCGAGCGGCCCATGAGCAGTTCTTC. J is TRBJ2-1 and V is TRBV9, with a weak D call TRBD2 (5 bases). Trimming cost V 0 bases and J 8 bases, with 21 bases left between them. The length of the CDR3 is 17 residues. Germline-derived CDR1 and CDR2 are SGDLS and YYNGEE. Using reference TRBV9 and TRBJ2-1 for the parts outside the CDR3, the full variable domain is DSGVTQTPKHLITATGQRVTLRCSPRSGDLSVYWYQQSLDQGLQFLIQYYNGEERAKGNILERFSAQQFPDLHSELNLSSLELGDSALYFCASSVGRSDRAAHEQFFGPGTRLTVL.

This chain uses TRBV4-1 with TRBJ1-4; TRBD1 might be the D (6 bases). Trimming removed 0 bases from V and 0 bases from J, with 8 bases in between. In germline, CDR1 is MGHRA, CDR2 YSYEKL. The CDR3 is made up of 16 amino acids. The CDR3 nucleotides read TGCGCCAGCAGCCAAGAGGGGACAACAACTAATGAAAAACTGTTTTTT. Translated: CASSQEGTTTNEKLFF.

This sequence joins TRBV27 and TRBJ2-3, with D possibly being TRBD2 (5 bases). CDR3 length: 13 amino acids. V gave up 7 bases and J gave up 3 bases, with 11 bases separating them. Germline loops: CDR1 MNHEY, CDR2 SMNVEV (reference sequence). Written as DNA, the CDR3 is TGTGCCAGCACCTGGCGGGCAACAGATACGCAGTATTTT. This encodes CASTWRATDTQYF.

V and J are TRBV27 and TRBJ2-7; a possible D gene is TRBD2 (5 bases). V dropped 7 bases and J dropped 5 bases, with 21 bases sitting between them. The germline V gene has CDR1 MNHEY and CDR2 SMNVEV (reference sequence). CDR3 size: 15 residues. The CDR3: CASTLPPGFRDEQYF. CDR3 bases: TGTGCCAGCACCTTACCCCCGGGGTTCAGAGACGAGCAGTACTTC.

V and J are TRBV13 and TRBJ2-1; 7 nucleotides match TRBD2. After removal of 1 base from V and 9 bases from J, the junction contained 15 bases not matched to a gene. The CDR3 is 17 residues long. Germline V gene sequence: CDR1 PRHDT, CDR2 FYEKMQ (reference sequence). CDR3 loop: CASSLARTSVGGGEQFF. The CDR3 coding sequence is TGTGCCAGCAGCTTAGCCCGGACTAGTGTTGGGGGAGGTGAGCAGTTCTTC.

The chain recombines TRBV2 with TRBJ2-1; D call uncertain. Between the trimmed V and J ends, which lost 3 bases and 0 bases, there was a span of 15 bases. Germline loops: CDR1 SNHLY, CDR2 FYNNEI. The CDR3 is made up of 17 amino acids. The CDR3 DNA reads as TGTGCCAGCAGTGATTTGCTGGCGGAAAGCTCCTACAATGAGCAGTTCTTC. It translates to CASSDLLAESSYNEQFF.

This CDR3 reads CASSKRGQDTEAFF. CDR3 DNA sequence: TGTGCCAGTTCTAAGCGGGGGCAGGACACTGAAGCTTTCTTT. The chain links TRBV19 to TRBJ1-1, with a tentative D call TRBD1 (6 bases). The ends were cut back, 8 bases at V and 3 bases at J, with 16 bases in the middle. CDR1 LNHDA and CDR2 SQIVND come from the germline V gene (reference sequence). This CDR3 is built from 14 residues.